A single TCR beta chain is shown here with its context. The data were taken from a study of shared clonotypes between healthy human individuals. Germline CDR1 SNHLY, CDR2 FYNNEI. The CDR3 sequence is 14 residues long. The J segment lost 1 base and the V segment lost 8 bases, leaving 5 bases of the junction unmatched. Assay: immunoSEQ multiplex PCR; the TCRdb copy retains only in-frame clones and omits some. There are fewer than 2.5 million clones in the sample; approximately 93% occur only once, and around 0.37% lies in the top ten. Specimen: naive CD4+ T cells from PBMCs. The sample's subset: CD45RA+ positively selected. This chain joins TRBV2 and TRBJ2-5; TRBD2 agrees at 9 bases. The clonotype originates from a man aged 18 to 30 in good health. Some clones in this sample may be carry-over from other donors' samples. The CDR3 DNA is TGTGCCAGCCGAGCGGGAGGTAGCCAAGAGACCCAGTACTTC. Amino acids: CASRAGGSQETQYF.